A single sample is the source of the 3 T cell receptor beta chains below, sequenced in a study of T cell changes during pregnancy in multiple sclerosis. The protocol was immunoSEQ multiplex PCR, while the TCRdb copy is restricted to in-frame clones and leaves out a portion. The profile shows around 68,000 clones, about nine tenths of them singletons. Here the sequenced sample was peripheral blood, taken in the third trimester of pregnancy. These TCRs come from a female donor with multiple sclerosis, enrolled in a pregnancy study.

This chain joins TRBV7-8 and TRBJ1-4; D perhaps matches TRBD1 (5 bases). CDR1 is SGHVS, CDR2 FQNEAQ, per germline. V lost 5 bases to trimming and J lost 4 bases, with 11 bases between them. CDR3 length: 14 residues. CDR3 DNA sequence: TGTGCCAGCAGCGATCCAGGGCTTAATGAAAAACTGTTTTTT. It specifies CASSDPGLNEKLFF.

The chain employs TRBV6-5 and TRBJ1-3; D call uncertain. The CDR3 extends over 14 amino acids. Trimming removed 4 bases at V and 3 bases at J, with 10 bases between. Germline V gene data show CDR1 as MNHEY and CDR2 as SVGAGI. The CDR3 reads CASSWMGVGNTIYF. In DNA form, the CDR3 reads TGTGCCAGCAGTTGGATGGGAGTTGGAAACACCATATATTTT.

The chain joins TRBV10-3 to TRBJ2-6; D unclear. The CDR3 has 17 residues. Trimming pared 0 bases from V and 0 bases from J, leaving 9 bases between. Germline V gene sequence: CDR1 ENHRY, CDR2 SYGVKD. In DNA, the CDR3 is TGTGCCATCAGTGAGTCCGTGGCTTTCTCTGGGGCCAACGTCCTGACTTTC. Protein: CAISESVAFSGANVLTF.